This is a list of T cell receptor beta chains from one sample in a study of blood T cell repertoires in COVID-19. Profiled with immunoSEQ multiplex PCR; TCRdb holds only in-frame clones, not every one. The sample comprises under 150,000 clones, over 85% of which are singletons, and roughly 4.5% rests with the top ten. Sequenced input: peripheral blood. The origin of the receptors is a man aged 55 to 70 with COVID-19, enrolled during active disease. The CDR3 runs from the conserved cysteine through the conserved F or W. D genes are given only for firm matches. Only part of the rows carry a size: once, few, many, or a class if the clone is expanded.

j_call d_call cdr3_length v_call clone_size cdr3_nt cdr3_aa
TRBJ1-1 TRBD1 16 TRBV27 few TGTGCCAGCACCTCTAAGACAGGGTTGATGAACACTGAAGCTTTCTTT CASTSKTGLMNTEAFF
TRBJ2-2 TRBD1 15 TRBV6-5 . TGTGCCAGCAGATCCGGGACAGGGGGACCCGGGGAGCTGTTTTTT CASRSGTGGPGELFF
TRBJ1-2 TRBD1 13 TRBV19 . TGTGCCAGTCTTCGACAGGGAAACTATGGCTACACCTTC CASLRQGNYGYTF
TRBJ1-3 . 15 TRBV27 . TGTGCCAGCAGGGCCGGGACATCATCTGGAAACACCATATATTTT CASRAGTSSGNTIYF
TRBJ2-5 TRBD2 18 TRBV4-2 . TGTGCCAGCAGCCAAGGGAGGCGGGAGGGCCTTCTTACAGAGACCCAGTACTTC CASSQGRREGLLTETQYF
TRBJ1-1 . 14 TRBV7-2 . TGTGCCAGCAGCTCAACGACGGAGGACACTGAAGCTTTCTTT CASSSTTEDTEAFF
TRBJ2-7 . 14 TRBV5-1 . TGCGCCAGCAGCTTGGAGCCCGCCAACTACGAGCAGTACTTC CASSLEPANYEQYF
TRBJ2-1 TRBD2 15 TRBV19 . TGTGCCAGTAGTAGAGAGCGGGAGGGCGGGCATGAGCAGTTCTTC CASSREREGGHEQFF
TRBJ2-1 . 14 TRBV7-3 . TGTGCCAGCAGCTTAGGAGGGGAAGCGGATGAGCAGTTCTTC CASSLGGEADEQFF
TRBJ2-7 . 14 TRBV6-1 once TGTGCCAGCAGTGAGGTCGGTCCCCCCTACGAGCAGTACTTC CASSEVGPPYEQYF